The 27 T cell receptor beta chains given below trace back to one sample, sequenced in a study of blood T cell repertoires in COVID-19. The protocol was immunoSEQ multiplex PCR, while the TCRdb copy is restricted to in-frame clones and leaves out a portion. The sample shows under 250,000 clones, more than 85% of them seen only once. The material sequenced was peripheral blood. The source of these receptors is a man aged 40-50 years with acute or convalescent COVID-19.

The CDR3 reads CASSQSRGKLFF. For the CDR3, the DNA is TGTGCCAGCAGCCAATCGCGGGGAAAACTGTTTTTT. J is TRBJ1-4 and V is TRBV14; no reliable D call. CDR1 is SGHDN and CDR2 is FVKESK in the germline V gene. The V and J ends lost 2 bases and 10 bases respectively, with 8 bases between them. This CDR3 has 12 residues.

The V and J genes are TRBV5-6 and TRBJ1-5, with D unresolved. The CDR3 spans 14 residues. The ends were cut back, 0 bases at V and 3 bases at J, with 7 bases in the middle. CDR1 is SGHDT and CDR2 is YYEEEE in the germline V gene. The CDR3 region has the DNA TGTGCCAGCAGCTTGGGCGGGAACAATCAGCCCCAGCATTTT. The encoded protein is CASSLGGNNQPQHF.

This chain uses TRBV6-5 with TRBJ2-2; TRBD2 agrees at 10 bases. The length of the CDR3 is 15 residues. V lost 5 bases to trimming and J lost 2 bases; unmatched junction nucleotides: 2. The germline CDR1 and CDR2 sequences are MNHEY and SVGAGI. The CDR3 is CASSPSGRNTGELFF. The CDR3 DNA sequence: TGTGCCAGCAGTCCTAGCGGGAGAAACACCGGGGAGCTGTTTTTT.

The rearrangement uses TRBV10-3 and TRBJ1-5; 7 nucleotides match TRBD1. Unmatched junction bases numbered 5, after V lost 6 bases and J lost 0 bases. Germline V gives CDR1 ENHRY, CDR2 SYGVKD. The CDR3 runs 15 residues. CDR3 coding DNA: TGTGCCATCAGCCCCCAGGGGGGTAGCAATCAGCCCCAGCATTTT. It codes for CAISPQGGSNQPQHF.

In DNA form, the CDR3 reads TGTGCCAGCAGTGAAGAGCCATACTACGAGCAGTACTTC. Its translation is CASSEEPYYEQYF. The chain carries TRBV2 and TRBJ2-7, with unresolved D. This CDR3 is 13 amino acids long. V was shortened by 1 base and J by 3 bases, with 7 bases between the two germline ends. In germline, CDR1 is SNHLY, CDR2 FYNNEI. Full variable domain (rest looked up from reference TRBV2 and TRBJ2-7): EPEVTQTPSHQVTQMGQEVILRCVPISNHLYFYWYRQILGQKVEFLVSFYNNEISEKSEIFDDQFSVERPDGSNFTLKIRSTKLEDSAMYFCASSEEPYYEQYFGPGTRLTVT.

The count of this clone is one. The chain employs TRBV7-8 and TRBJ2-1; D might be TRBD2 (6 bases). This CDR3 contains 16 residues. The germline V and J ends were trimmed by 3 bases and 2 bases, with 14 bases remaining between them. Germline CDR1 SGHVS, CDR2 FQNEAQ. The DNA for the CDR3 is TGTGCCAGCAGCTTGTCTGGGGGGTTAACCTACAATGAGCAGTTCTTC. Translating it yields CASSLSGGLTYNEQFF. The full variable domain, with the rest looked up from reference TRBV7-8 and TRBJ2-1, is GAGVSQSPRYKVAKRGQDVALRCDPISGHVSLFWYQQALGQGPEFLTYFQNEAQLDKSGLPSDRFFAERPEGSVSTLKIQRTQQEDSAVYLCASSLSGGLTYNEQFFGPGTRLTVL.

V usage is TRBV5-1 and J usage is TRBJ2-3, with 8 bases matching TRBD1. The CDR3 runs 14 residues. Unmatched junction bases numbered 8, after V lost 7 bases and J lost 4 bases. Per the germline V gene, CDR1 is SGHRS and CDR2 is YFSETQ. CDR3: CASGSQGAPDTQYF. The CDR3 DNA follows: TGCGCCAGCGGATCCCAGGGGGCCCCAGATACGCAGTATTTT. The full variable domain, completed using reference TRBV5-1 and TRBJ2-3, is KAGVTQTPRYLIKTRGQQVTLSCSPISGHRSVSWYQQTPGQGLQFLFEYFSETQRNKGNFPGRFSGRQFSNSRSEMNVSTLELGDSALYLCASGSQGAPDTQYFGPGTRLTVL.

V and J are TRBV25-1 and TRBJ2-1; 8 bases align to TRBD1. The J segment lost 12 bases and the V segment lost 6 bases, leaving 13 bases of the junction unmatched. The CDR3 has 14 amino acids. Germline CDR1 reads MGHDK; CDR2 reads SYGVNS. CDR3 region: CASRDREEARGQFF. CDR3 bases: TGTGCCAGCAGGGACAGGGAAGAGGCGAGGGGGCAGTTCTTC.

This chain uses TRBV19 with TRBJ2-7, with a weak D call TRBD1 (6 bases). The V gene lost 0 bases and the J gene lost 1 base, with 10 bases spanning the gap. Germline V gene data show CDR1 as LNHDA and CDR2 as SQIVND (reference sequence). This CDR3 is 15 amino acids long. In DNA, the CDR3 is TGTGCCAGTAGTATAGATACAGGGCTATCCTACGAGCAGTACTTC. Translating gives CASSIDTGLSYEQYF.

This chain joins TRBV19 and TRBJ2-1; 8 bases match TRBD2. Trimming took 5 bases from V and 9 from J; bases not matched to a gene: 9. Per germline, CDR1 LNHDA and CDR2 SQIVND (reference sequence). The CDR3 runs 14 residues. DNA of the CDR3: TGTGCCAGTAGTTCGGGGGGGCCCGCTCGTGAGCAGTTCTTC. Translating gives CASSSGGPAREQFF.

J is TRBJ2-1 and V is TRBV5-8; 16 bases align to TRBD2. This CDR3 is 17 amino acids long. V shed 0 bases and J 7 bases; nucleotides not matched to a gene: 4. Germline values: CDR1 SGHTS, CDR2 YDEGEE. CDR3 sequence reads: CASSLDPGLAGGNEQFF. In DNA form, the CDR3 reads TGTGCCAGCAGCTTGGATCCGGGACTAGCGGGAGGGAATGAGCAGTTCTTC.

The chain uses TRBV10-2 and TRBJ2-1; maybe TRBD2 (6 bases). CDR1 and CDR2 (germline): WSHSY, SAAADI. CDR3 length equals 16 residues. Between the trimmed V and J ends, which lost 1 base and 8 bases, there was a span of 18 bases. The CDR3 DNA is TGCGCCAGCAGTGAGTTCCCTTGGTCGGGAGATCATGAGCAGTTCTTC. The encoded protein is CASSEFPWSGDHEQFF.

This clone was counted once. This chain joins TRBV2 and TRBJ2-7, with 10 bases lining up with TRBD2. The CDR3 sequence is 15 residues long. The V and J ends lost 2 bases and 4 bases, in that order; junction bases with no gene match: 5. Germline assignment: CDR1 SNHLY and CDR2 FYNNEI. This CDR3 reads CASSESTSGEYEQYF. For the CDR3, the DNA is TGTGCCAGCAGTGAATCAACTAGCGGGGAGTACGAGCAGTACTTC. The whole variable domain, remainder taken from reference TRBV2 and TRBJ2-7, is EPEVTQTPSHQVTQMGQEVILRCVPISNHLYFYWYRQILGQKVEFLVSFYNNEISEKSEIFDDQFSVERPDGSNFTLKIRSTKLEDSAMYFCASSESTSGEYEQYFGPGTRLTVT.

The genes are TRBV4-1 and TRBJ2-7; 8 bases agree with TRBD1. The V gene end was trimmed by 4 bases and the J gene end by 0 bases; junction bases not matched to a gene: 8. The V gene's germline CDR1 is MGHRA and CDR2 YSYEKL. This CDR3 is built from 16 residues. CDR3 sequence (DNA): TGCGCCAGCAGCCTTTCTGGACAGGGAAGCTCCTACGAGCAGTACTTC. Residues: CASSLSGQGSSYEQYF.

V gene TRBV7-5 combines with J gene TRBJ2-7; the table gives TRBD2 as D, unverified against the DNA. TRBV7-5 counts as a pseudogene. This CDR3 spans 14 amino acids. The CDR3 sequence is CVSSRTLSTYEQYF. DNA for the CDR3: TGTGTCAGTTCCCGGACTTTGTCCACCTACGAGCAGTACTTC.

This chain links TRBV4-1 with TRBJ1-2; D not resolved. The CDR3 consists of 15 residues. With 0 bases removed from V and 2 bases from J, the gap between germline ends came to 10 bases. In germline, CDR1 is MGHRA, CDR2 YSYEKL. Here the CDR3 reads CASSQENRANYGYTF. The CDR3 DNA follows: TGCGCCAGCAGCCAAGAAAACAGAGCCAACTATGGCTACACCTTC.

This clone has only one observation. This chain links TRBV6-6 with TRBJ2-1, with 8 bases matching TRBD1. With 5 bases clipped from V and 7 bases from J, the junction kept 7 bases outside the gene matches. Germline lookup yields CDR1 MNHNY and CDR2 SVGAGI (reference sequence). This CDR3 spans 14 amino acids. The CDR3 nucleotides are TGTGCCAGCAGTCAGGGACAGGTCAAGAATGAGCAGTTCTTC. This codes for CASSQGQVKNEQFF.

The chain uses TRBV6-5 and TRBJ1-3, with TRBD1 matching over 10 bases. The CDR3 loop spans 15 amino acids. After removal of 4 bases from V and 3 bases from J, the junction contained 3 bases not matched to a gene. Germline V CDR1 and CDR2: MNHEY, SVGAGI. Here the CDR3 reads CASSSDRGHGNTIYF. The CDR3 bases are TGTGCCAGCAGTTCCGACAGGGGGCATGGAAACACCATATATTTT.

This chain joins TRBV7-8 and TRBJ1-2; TRBD1 might be the D (6 bases). CDR1 and CDR2 (germline): SGHVS, FQNEAQ. Trimming took 1 base from V and 2 from J, leaving 8 bases between them. This CDR3 spans 14 amino acids. The CDR3 spells CASSLGDRNYGYTF. In DNA form, the CDR3 reads TGTGCCAGCAGCTTAGGTGACAGGAACTATGGCTACACCTTC. Full variable domain (rest looked up from reference TRBV7-8 and TRBJ1-2): GAGVSQSPRYKVAKRGQDVALRCDPISGHVSLFWYQQALGQGPEFLTYFQNEAQLDKSGLPSDRFFAERPEGSVSTLKIQRTQQEDSAVYLCASSLGDRNYGYTFGSGTRLTVV.

The CDR3 protein is CASSFAGHGDQPYGYTF. The CDR3 region has the DNA TGTGCCAGCAGCTTCGCGGGCCACGGAGACCAACCTTATGGCTACACCTTC. The genes are TRBV5-6 and TRBJ1-2; no definite D call. With 2 bases removed from V and 5 bases from J, the gap between germline ends came to 22 bases. Germline V lookup: CDR1 SGHDT, CDR2 YYEEEE. CDR3 length equals 17 residues.

This sequence joins TRBV6-5 and TRBJ2-3, with D maybe TRBD2 (7 bases). This CDR3 comprises 16 residues. The germline V gene has CDR1 MNHEY and CDR2 SVGAGI. The germline V and J ends were trimmed by 2 bases and 0 bases, with 12 bases remaining between them. The CDR3 reads CASSYSGGASTDTQYF. The DNA for the CDR3 is TGTGCCAGCAGTTACAGTGGGGGGGCTAGCACAGATACGCAGTATTTT.

The chain joins TRBV28 to TRBJ1-2; maybe TRBD1 (5 bases). V lost 3 bases and J 8 bases, leaving 13 bases between the germline ends. Per the germline V gene, CDR1 is MDHEN and CDR2 is SYDVKM. CDR3 length equals 13 residues. The CDR3 DNA reads TGTGCCAGCAGTTTGGGCAGGGAAAGGGGCTACACCTTC. This encodes CASSLGRERGYTF.

The chain combines TRBV29-1 with TRBJ2-7, with D possibly matching TRBD1 (6 bases). CDR3 length: 14 amino acids. The V end was cut by 2 bases, the J end by 5 bases, with 16 bases between. The germline V gene has CDR1 SQVTM and CDR2 ANQGSEA. CDR3 amino acids: CSVEKGSGADEQYF. Here the CDR3 DNA reads TGCAGCGTTGAAAAGGGGTCAGGGGCGGACGAGCAGTACTTC.

Written as DNA, the CDR3 is TGTGCCAGCAGCGCATTTCCCCTTCTAGCGGGGGATTACGAGCAGTACTTC. Translating gives CASSAFPLLAGDYEQYF. This chain connects TRBV11-2 to TRBJ2-7, with 10 positions matching TRBD2. The germline CDR1 and CDR2 sequences are SGHAT and FQNNGV. With 5 bases clipped from V and 4 bases from J, the junction kept 14 bases outside the gene matches. The CDR3 has 17 amino acids.

The chain uses TRBV7-9 and TRBJ1-2; D not resolved. Germline-derived CDR1 and CDR2 are SEHNR and FQNEAQ (reference sequence). The CDR3 length is 16 residues. V was shortened by 4 bases and J by 4 bases, with 19 bases between the two germline ends. The CDR3: CASSSLERSPLYGYTF. Here the CDR3 DNA reads TGTGCCAGCAGCTCCCTTGAGCGGAGCCCGCTCTATGGCTACACCTTC.

The chain links TRBV29-1 to TRBJ2-7; 7 bases match TRBD2. The germline V gene has CDR1 SQVTM and CDR2 ANQGSEA. CDR3 length equals 13 residues. Trimming cost V 7 bases and J 3 bases; bases outside gene matches: 9. As DNA, the CDR3 is TGCAGCGCCGGAGCGGGAATCCGCTACGAGCAGTACTTC. It codes for CSAGAGIRYEQYF.

As for this clone: Additional DNA sequences in this sample encode the identical CDR3. The V gene is TRBV7-2, the J gene TRBJ2-5, with D perhaps TRBD2 (6 bases). The germline gives CDR1 SGHTA, CDR2 FQGNSA. This CDR3 region has 14 residues. Deletions cut 2 bases from V and 5 bases from J, with 12 bases between. The CDR3 protein is CASSLSGRGETQYF. DNA of the CDR3: TGTGCCAGCAGCTTAAGTGGCCGGGGGGAGACCCAGTACTTC. The whole variable domain, filled in from reference TRBV7-2 and TRBJ2-5, reads GAGVSQSPSNKVTEKGKDVELRCDPISGHTALYWYRQSLGQGLEFLIYFQGNSAPDKSGLPSDRFSAERTGGSVSTLTIQRTQQEDSAVYLCASSLSGRGETQYFGPGTRLLVL.